This TCR beta chain comes out of a study of T cells in Graves' hyperthyroidism and ophthalmopathy. Authors of the study amplified TCR beta CDR3 regions from RNA transcripts. HTBI primers were employed in a first-round RT-PCR of the TCR CDR3. Each CDR3 protein is one row after TCRdb ran MiXCR on the multiplex PCR reads. The table shows 400,000 or so distinct CDR3 sequences, with around 15% occurring only once. The CDR3 has 15 residues. The V segment lost 5 bases and the J segment 4 bases; nucleotides outside the gene matches: 5. Germline V lookup: CDR1 SGHVT, CDR2 SQSDAQ. This clonotype was detected only a few times.

The source is an older woman with Graves' ophthalmopathy. Sequenced input: blood. The V call is TRBV7-4, the J call TRBJ1-5; 10 bases match TRBD1. CDR3 residues: CASSAGTGANQPQHF. CDR3 sequence (DNA): TGTGCCAGCAGCGCTGGGACAGGGGCGAATCAGCCCCAGCATTTT. Supplemented by reference TRBV7-4 and TRBJ1-5, the full variable domain reads GAGVSQSPRYKVAKRGRDVALRCDSISGHVTLYWYRQTLGQGSEVLTYSQSDAQRDKSGRPSGRFSAERPERSVSTLKIQRTEQGDSAVYLCASSAGTGANQPQHFGDGTRLSIL.